This passage covers 24 T cell receptor beta chains from one sample sequenced in a study of cytomegalovirus exposure and HLA in healthy donors. The study ran its PCR with 60 Vbeta and 13 Jbeta primers. The method was immunoSEQ multiplex PCR; TCRdb's version includes in-frame clones alone and lacks a portion of them. Altogether about 170,000 clones are present, 75% to 85% being singletons, with the ten largest covering 2.3%. Input material: PBMCs. The receptors come from a woman in her 50s in good health and CMV-seronegative.

In this sample, this clone turned up once. The rearrangement uses TRBV27 and TRBJ1-2, with D possibly matching TRBD1 (6 bases). Germline lookup yields CDR1 MNHEY and CDR2 SMNVEV (reference sequence). Trimming took 5 bases from V and 3 from J, leaving 13 bases between them. This CDR3 is 14 amino acids long. CDR3 region: CASSRTGTDYGYTF. DNA of the CDR3: TGTGCCAGCAGTCGAACAGGGACGGACTATGGCTACACCTTC.

The gene calls are TRBV7-9 and TRBJ1-6; D ambiguous. V lost 5 bases and J lost 6, with 11 bases in between. The CDR3 extends over 14 amino acids. The germline CDR1 and CDR2 sequences are SEHNR and FQNEAQ (reference sequence). CDR3 in DNA: TGTGCCAGCAGCCCCCGGGGAGTTAATTCACCCCTCCACTTT. This codes for CASSPRGVNSPLHF.

The chain links TRBV23-1 to TRBJ2-2; 8 nucleotides line up with TRBD1. TRBV23-1 is treated as an ORF (open reading frame) with a function not yet certain. V was clipped by 0 bases and J by 7 bases; unmatched bases: 10. CDR3 length: 17 residues. This CDR3 is CASSQSFLDRGSGELFF. DNA for the CDR3: TGCGCCAGCAGTCAATCCTTTCTAGACAGGGGAAGCGGGGAGCTGTTTTTT.

This chain uses TRBV7-9 with TRBJ1-1, with D possibly matching TRBD1 (5 bases). Germline CDR1 reads SEHNR; CDR2 reads FQNEAQ (reference sequence). V lost 5 bases to trimming and J lost 11 bases, with 18 bases between them. This CDR3 has 13 amino acids. The CDR3 coding sequence is TGTGCCAGCAGCCGCGAGCAGGGCGAAGGGGCTTTCTTT. Amino acids: CASSREQGEGAFF.

The rearrangement joins TRBV7-2 to TRBJ2-7, with D perhaps TRBD1 (5 bases). This CDR3 region has 13 residues. Per germline, CDR1 SGHTA and CDR2 FQGNSA. Deletions cut 1 base from V and 4 bases from J, with 8 bases between. CDR3 sequence (DNA): TGTGCCAGCAGCTTAGAGAAGGGGTACGAGCAGTACTTC. Encoded protein: CASSLEKGYEQYF.

This clone was seen a few times. The chain carries TRBV6-5 and TRBJ1-5, with D possibly being TRBD1 (6 bases). Germline V CDR1 and CDR2: MNHEY, SVGAGI. The CDR3 sequence is 13 residues long. Trimming pared 6 bases from V and 4 bases from J, leaving 10 bases between. The CDR3 DNA sequence: TGTGCCAGCAGGTCCCAGGGGAATCAGCCCCAGCATTTT. This codes for CASRSQGNQPQHF.

The V call is TRBV28, the J call TRBJ1-3; D is possibly TRBD1 (5 bases). From germline, CDR1 is MDHEN and CDR2 SYDVKM. Trimming took off 5 bases at V and 0 bases at J, with 14 bases between the two ends. The CDR3 runs to 16 residues. The CDR3, as DNA: TGTGCCAGCAGTGCCCCCCAGGGTGCCTCTGGAAACACCATATATTTT. Encoded protein: CASSAPQGASGNTIYF.

V gene TRBV10-3 combines with J gene TRBJ1-6; D is unresolved. V lost 1 base and J 6 bases, leaving 7 bases between the germline ends. The CDR3 is made up of 14 amino acids. Germline V gene sequence: CDR1 ENHRY, CDR2 SYGVKD. CDR3 in amino acids: CAISELNSNSPLHF. CDR3 coding DNA: TGTGCCATCAGTGAGTTAAATAGTAATTCACCCCTCCACTTT.

The chain is built from TRBV7-2 and TRBJ2-3; 8 bases agree with TRBD2. The CDR3 length is 15 residues. V shed 5 bases, J shed 0 bases, and the junction held 4 bases outside the gene matches. Per germline, CDR1 SGHTA and CDR2 FQGNSA. The CDR3 sequence is CASSPPSGSTDTQYF. The CDR3 DNA follows: TGTGCCAGCAGCCCACCTAGCGGGAGCACAGATACGCAGTATTTT.

Turning to this clone: An end of the junction does not agree with germline; a read error may underlie this. The DNA for the CDR3 is TGTTCCAGCAGCTTAGAACTAGCGAGCACTACGCAGTATTTT. The encoded protein is CSSSLELASTTQYF. V gene TRBV7-9 combines with J gene TRBJ2-3; 7 positions agree with TRBD2. CDR3 size: 14 residues. In germline, CDR1 is SEHNR, CDR2 FQNEAQ (reference sequence).

The rearrangement links TRBV19 to TRBJ2-5, with D possibly TRBD2 on 5 matching bases. This CDR3 has 15 amino acids. Trimming pared 3 bases from V and 5 bases from J, leaving 16 bases between. CDR1 is LNHDA, CDR2 SQIVND, per germline (reference sequence). In nucleotides, the CDR3 is TGTGCCAGTAGTATTACGGGCAGCGGACGGGAGACCCAGTACTTC. As protein: CASSITGSGRETQYF.

The chain has TRBV19 and TRBJ1-2, with D possibly being TRBD1 (5 bases). The V gene's germline CDR1 is LNHDA and CDR2 SQIVND (reference sequence). This CDR3 is 14 amino acids long. V dropped 4 bases and J dropped 4 bases, with 13 bases sitting between them. The CDR3 nucleotides are TGTGCCAGTAGTACCCAGCAGGGTAGCTATGGCTACACCTTC. Translating gives CASSTQQGSYGYTF.

Comment on this clone: At one end the junction does not follow the germline gene, possibly because of a read error. This chain links TRBV5-6 with TRBJ1-4; TRBD1 matches at 8 bases. Germline V gives CDR1 SGHDT, CDR2 YYEEEE. This CDR3 region has 16 residues. CDR3 in amino acids: CASSLGQVATNEKLFF. CDR3 sequence (DNA): TGTGCCAGCAGTTTGGGACAGGTTGCAACTAATGAAAAACTGTTTTTT.

This clone was detected only a few times. The chain employs TRBV15 and TRBJ1-5; D ambiguous. The CDR3 sequence is 15 residues long. The V gene's germline CDR1 is LNHNV and CDR2 YYDKDF (reference sequence). The V and J ends lost 0 bases and 7 bases respectively, with 13 bases between them. CDR3 in DNA: TGTGCCACCAGCAGAGATATCGCCTCGGGGCAGCCCCAGCATTTT. It is translated as CATSRDIASGQPQHF.

The V and J genes are TRBV4-3 and TRBJ2-1, with 7 bases matching TRBD1. The CDR3 runs to 16 residues. Germline V lookup: CDR1 LGHNA, CDR2 YSLEER. V shed 4 bases and J 10 bases; nucleotides not matched to a gene: 16. The CDR3 DNA sequence: TGCGCCAGCAGCCCGGATCTGGACAGGAAGAGGTGGGAGCAGTTCTTC. Translating gives CASSPDLDRKRWEQFF.

The chain uses TRBV19 and TRBJ2-7; possible D gene TRBD2, 5 bases. The CDR3 extends over 14 amino acids. V lost 5 bases and J 0 bases, leaving 11 bases between the germline ends. Germline CDR1 reads LNHDA; CDR2 reads SQIVND (reference sequence). CDR3 protein: CASSDYVTSYEQYF. CDR3 nucleotides: TGTGCCAGTAGTGACTACGTTACCTCCTACGAGCAGTACTTC.

Remarks on this clone: Mismatch with germline at one junction end may stem from a read error. The rearrangement links TRBV6-5 to TRBJ1-3; TRBD1 matches 9 bases. Germline assignment: CDR1 MNHEY and CDR2 SVGAGI. The CDR3 totals 15 residues. The CDR3 here is CASSHRTGAGNPIYF. The CDR3 DNA reads as TGTGCCAGCAGTCACCGGACAGGGGCTGGAAACCCCATATATTTT.

The chain uses TRBV6-4 and TRBJ2-6; tentative D call: TRBD1 (5 bases). The CDR3 spans 16 residues. Germline V gene data show CDR1 as MRHNA and CDR2 as SNTAGT. V dropped 0 bases and J dropped 0 bases, with 6 bases sitting between them. Here the CDR3 reads CASSDSRGSGANVLTF. The DNA of the CDR3 is TGTGCCAGCAGTGACTCAAGGGGCTCTGGGGCCAACGTCCTGACTTTC.

This rearrangement joins TRBV7-3 to TRBJ2-1; 7 bases match TRBD2. In germline, CDR1 is SGHTA, CDR2 FQGTGA. Trimming cost V 1 base and J 4 bases; bases outside gene matches: 7. This CDR3 is 16 amino acids long. CDR3 residues: CASSLMDSGFYNEQFF. The DNA for the CDR3 is TGTGCCAGCAGCTTAATGGATAGCGGGTTTTACAATGAGCAGTTCTTC.

The chain's CDR3 is CASSIGQGFYNEQFF. The CDR3 DNA sequence: TGTGCCAGTAGTATCGGGCAGGGGTTCTACAATGAGCAGTTCTTC. The chain joins TRBV19 to TRBJ2-1, with a tentative D call TRBD1 (6 bases). V was cut by 3 bases and J by 3 bases, with 12 bases left in between. This CDR3 spans 15 amino acids. Germline CDR1 LNHDA, CDR2 SQIVND (reference sequence). The full variable domain, its missing parts supplied by reference TRBV19 and TRBJ2-1, is DGGITQSPKYLFRKEGQNVTLSCEQNLNHDAMYWYRQDPGQGLRLIYYSQIVNDFQKGDIAEGYSVSREKKESFPLTVTSAQKNPTAFYLCASSIGQGFYNEQFFGPGTRLTVL.

As for this clone: Its ends do not fully match the called genes, so a read error is possible. The CDR3 loop reads CSSSFQGANEQYF. DNA of the CDR3: TGTTCCAGCAGCTTTCAGGGGGCCAACGAGCAGTACTTC. The gene calls are TRBV7-9 and TRBJ2-7; TRBD1 matches at 8 bases. Germline lookup yields CDR1 SEHNR and CDR2 FQNEAQ (reference sequence). The CDR3 totals 13 residues.

The rearrangement uses TRBV2 and TRBJ1-1; 10 positions agree with TRBD1. The germline V gene encodes CDR1 SNHLY and CDR2 FYNNEI. The CDR3 extends over 13 amino acids. J lost 6 bases, V lost 7 bases, and 5 bases had no gene match. The CDR3 protein is CASKGQGSPEAFF. DNA of the CDR3: TGTGCCAGCAAGGGACAGGGGTCCCCTGAAGCTTTCTTT.

This rearrangement joins TRBV28 to TRBJ2-7; D perhaps matches TRBD1 (5 bases). The CDR3 runs 12 residues. The V end lost 8 bases, the J end lost 2 bases, and 10 bases lay between the germline ends. Germline V CDR1 and CDR2: MDHEN, SYDVKM. CDR3 in amino acids: CASQGAAYEQYF. Here the CDR3 DNA reads TGTGCCAGCCAGGGTGCCGCCTACGAGCAGTACTTC.

This clone occurred once. This chain connects TRBV13 to TRBJ2-1; 9 bases map to TRBD2. There are 17 residues in the CDR3. Trimming took 2 bases from V and 0 from J; bases not matched to a gene: 5. The germline CDR1 and CDR2 sequences are PRHDT and FYEKMQ (reference sequence). The CDR3 sequence: CASSLNPSGNSYNEQFF. CDR3 DNA sequence: TGTGCCAGCAGCTTAAATCCTAGCGGGAACTCCTACAATGAGCAGTTCTTC. Full variable domain (remainder filled in from reference TRBV13 and TRBJ2-1): AAGVIQSPRHLIKEKRETATLKCYPIPRHDTVYWYQQGPGQDPQFLISFYEKMQSDKGSIPDRFSAQQFSDYHSELNMSSLELGDSALYFCASSLNPSGNSYNEQFFGPGTRLTVL.